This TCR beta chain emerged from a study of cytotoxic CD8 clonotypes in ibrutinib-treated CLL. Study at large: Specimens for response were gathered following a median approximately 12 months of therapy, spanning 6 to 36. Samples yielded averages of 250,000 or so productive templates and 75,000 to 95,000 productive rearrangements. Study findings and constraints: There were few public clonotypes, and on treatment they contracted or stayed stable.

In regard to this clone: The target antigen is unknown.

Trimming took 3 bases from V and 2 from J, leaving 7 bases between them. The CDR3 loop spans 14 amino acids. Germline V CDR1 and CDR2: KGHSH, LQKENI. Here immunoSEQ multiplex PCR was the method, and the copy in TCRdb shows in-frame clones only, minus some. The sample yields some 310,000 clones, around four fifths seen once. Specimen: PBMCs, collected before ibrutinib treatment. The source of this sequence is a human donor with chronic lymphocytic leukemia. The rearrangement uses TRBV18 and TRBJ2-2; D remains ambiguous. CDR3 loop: CASSPNTNTGELFF. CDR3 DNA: TGTGCCAGCTCACCCAACACTAACACCGGGGAGCTGTTTTTT.